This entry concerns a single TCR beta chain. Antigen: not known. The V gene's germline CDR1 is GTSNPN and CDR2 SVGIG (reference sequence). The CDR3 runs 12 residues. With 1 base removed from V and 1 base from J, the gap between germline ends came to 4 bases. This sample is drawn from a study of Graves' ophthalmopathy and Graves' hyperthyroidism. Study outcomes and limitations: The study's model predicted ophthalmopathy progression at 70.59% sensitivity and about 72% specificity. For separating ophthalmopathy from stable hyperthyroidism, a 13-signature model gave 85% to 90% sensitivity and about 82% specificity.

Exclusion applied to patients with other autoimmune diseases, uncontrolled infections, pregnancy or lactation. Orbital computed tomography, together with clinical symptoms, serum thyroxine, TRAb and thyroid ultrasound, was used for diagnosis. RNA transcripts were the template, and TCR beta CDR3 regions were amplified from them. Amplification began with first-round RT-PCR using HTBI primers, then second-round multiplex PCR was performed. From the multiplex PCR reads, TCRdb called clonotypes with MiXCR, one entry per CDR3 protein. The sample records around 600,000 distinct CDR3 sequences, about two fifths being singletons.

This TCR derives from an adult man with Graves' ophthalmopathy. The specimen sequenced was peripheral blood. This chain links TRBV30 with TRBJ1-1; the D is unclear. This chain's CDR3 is CAWSGGNTEAFF. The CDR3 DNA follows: TGTGCCTGGAGTGGGGGGAACACTGAAGCTTTCTTT.